This T cell receptor beta chain was identified in a study of blood T cell repertoires in COVID-19. Participants were placed into cohorts based on the clinical history they reported. Resolution of symptoms, clearance, or two negative PCRs was present in recovered Cohort 3 donors. Trimming shortened V by 0 bases and J by 0 bases, and 15 bases separated the two germline ends. CDR1 is MGHRA, CDR2 YSYEKL, per germline. This CDR3 spans 18 amino acids. Original handling: For nucleated cells, counts were estimated from reference gene primer amplification. Only in-frame clones appear in the TCRdb table, and some are missing; sequencing was by immunoSEQ multiplex PCR. For V, J and clone size, that table is used; D and trimming come from the DNA. The sample contains roughly 180,000 clones, 75% to 90% of which appear only once.

The specimen sequenced was PBMCs or T cells enriched from blood (not recorded which). The receptor was isolated from a woman aged 25-40 years who had recovered from COVID-19. V and J are TRBV4-1 and TRBJ2-1; possibly TRBD2 for D (6 bases). The CDR3 reads CASSQDSGAGSSYNEQFF. The CDR3 bases are TGCGCCAGCAGCCAAGACTCCGGTGCGGGGAGCTCCTACAATGAGCAGTTCTTC.